This T cell receptor (beta chain) was observed in a study of blood T cells in healthy people across ages. This clonotype was recorded a few times. Its antigen remains unknown. V lost 8 bases and J 1 base, leaving 8 bases between the germline ends. The CDR3 has 12 amino acids. A second PCR of roughly 7 to 11 cycles used a sample-barcoded 5' primer and a J-beta primer mix. TCRdb recomputed calls from the 5' RACE reads with MiXCR, one row per CDR3 protein. The sample lists some 1.5 million distinct CDR3 sequences, about 30% occurring once. Overall study findings and caveats: Older age coincided with a roughly linear decline in TCR beta diversity per million T cells.

Sequenced sample: blood. V and J are TRBV12-3 or TRBV12-4 and TRBJ1-2; D is ambiguous. This TCR came from a woman between 25 and 40 years old in good health. The CDR3 nucleotides are TGTGCCAGCGCACAGAGTAACTATGGCTACACCTTC. Amino acid sequence: CASAQSNYGYTF.